This is a list of T cell receptor beta chains from one sample in a study of shared clonotypes between healthy human individuals. Produced via immunoSEQ multiplex PCR; TCRdb's table is partial and in-frame only. The sample lists about 730,000 clones, approximately 77% occurring once. The sequencing input was memory CD4+ T cells sorted from blood. The source of these receptors is a woman between 25 and 40 years old in good health. The CDR3 runs from the conserved cysteine through the conserved F or W. The D gene is left open where the match is weak. Size is omitted from some rows. Given values are once, few, many or a class for expanded clones.

V gene,J gene,D gene,clone size,CDR3 protein,CDR3 DNA
TRBV18,TRBJ2-3,NA,NA,CASSPKGADYGTQYF,TGTGCCAGCTCACCAAAGGGGGCGGACTATGGTACGCAGTATTTT
TRBV10-2,TRBJ1-1,NA,NA,CASSGDRNTEAFF,TGCGCCAGCAGTGGAGACAGGAACACTGAAGCTTTCTTT
TRBV30,TRBJ2-1,NA,NA,CAWSASEYNEQFF,TGTGCCTGGAGCGCCAGCGAGTACAATGAGCAGTTCTTC
TRBV5-1,TRBJ1-4,NA,NA,CASSLGATGLKGEKLFF,TGCGCCAGCAGCTTAGGGGCTACAGGACTCAAAGGGGAAAAACTGTTTTTT
TRBV2,TRBJ2-3,NA,NA,CASNSRVADTQYF,TGTGCCAGCAACTCGAGGGTTGCAGATACGCAGTATTTT
TRBV5-6,TRBJ1-4,TRBD1,few,CASSFTQGLLNEKLFF,TGTGCCAGCAGCTTCACACAGGGGCTACTTAATGAAAAACTGTTTTTT
TRBV6-1,TRBJ1-5,NA,NA,CASSEQGPQPQHF,TGTGCCAGCAGTGAACAGGGCCCTCAGCCCCAGCATTTT
TRBV7-9,TRBJ2-7,NA,few,CASSPGGGRTYEQYF,TGTGCCAGCAGCCCAGGGGGGGGACGGACCTACGAGCAGTACTTC
TRBV2,TRBJ2-1,TRBD2,NA,CASPSRRSGRGYNEQFF,TGTGCCAGCCCCTCCCGACGTAGCGGGAGGGGGTACAATGAGCAGTTCTTC
TRBV4-1,TRBJ2-1,TRBD2,NA,CASRRSTTSGTSNEQFF,TGCGCCAGCAGACGATCGACGACTAGCGGAACAAGTAATGAGCAGTTCTTC
TRBV6-1,TRBJ2-3,TRBD2,NA,CASSDVLAVSTDTQYF,TGTGCCAGCAGTGATGTACTAGCGGTAAGCACAGATACGCAGTATTTT
TRBV11-2,TRBJ1-1,NA,NA,CASSLAKWTEAFF,TGTGCCAGCAGCTTAGCCAAGTGGACTGAAGCTTTCTTT
TRBV5-5,TRBJ2-3,TRBD1,NA,CASGRGQGNADTQYF,TGTGCCAGCGGACGGGGACAGGGGAACGCAGATACGCAGTATTTT
TRBV5-6,TRBJ1-2,NA,NA,CASSFQENYGYTF,TGTGCCAGCAGCTTTCAGGAAAACTATGGCTACACCTTC
TRBV5-4,TRBJ1-1,NA,few,CASRWDRGNTEAFF,TGTGCCAGCAGGTGGGACCGTGGGAACACTGAAGCTTTCTTT
TRBV19,TRBJ1-1,TRBD1,NA,CASNPGQVGGEAFF,TGTGCCAGTAACCCCGGACAGGTCGGCGGTGAAGCTTTCTTT
TRBV29-1,TRBJ2-1,TRBD2,NA,CSAQREADNEQFF,TGCAGCGCCCAGCGGGAGGCGGACAATGAGCAGTTCTTC
TRBV7-9,TRBJ2-7,TRBD1,once,CASSFTGGAKYEQYF,TGTGCCAGCAGCTTTACAGGGGGCGCGAAGTACGAGCAGTACTTC
TRBV6-1,TRBJ2-7,TRBD2,NA,CASKVGGSPYEQYF,TGTGCCAGCAAGGTTGGCGGGAGCCCCTACGAGCAGTACTTC
TRBV15,TRBJ2-3,TRBD1,NA,CATSRRRTGGNLDTQYF,TGTGCCACCAGCCGTCGGCGGACAGGGGGCAATTTAGATACGCAGTATTTT
TRBV2,TRBJ2-5,NA,NA,CASSEAPTGSKTQYF,TGTGCCAGCAGTGAAGCCCCTACGGGGTCGAAGACCCAGTACTTC
TRBV18,TRBJ2-7,TRBD1,NA,CASSPRQGVYEQYF,TGTGCCAGCTCCCCCAGACAGGGTGTTTACGAGCAGTACTTC
TRBV28,TRBJ2-7,NA,NA,CASSPEGQTYEQYF,TGTGCCAGCAGTCCGGAGGGACAGACCTACGAGCAGTACTTC
TRBV18,TRBJ2-1,NA,NA,CASSPSNGLVSDEQFF,TGTGCCAGCTCACCCTCGAATGGGCTAGTCAGTGATGAGCAGTTCTTC
TRBV5-5,TRBJ2-7,TRBD1,NA,CASSLGTGHYEQYF,TGTGCCAGCAGCTTGGGGACAGGGCACTACGAGCAGTACTTC
TRBV5-1,TRBJ2-5,NA,NA,CASSLGGLTGGQETQYF,TGCGCCAGCAGCTTGGGTGGCTTAACCGGGGGACAAGAGACCCAGTACTTC